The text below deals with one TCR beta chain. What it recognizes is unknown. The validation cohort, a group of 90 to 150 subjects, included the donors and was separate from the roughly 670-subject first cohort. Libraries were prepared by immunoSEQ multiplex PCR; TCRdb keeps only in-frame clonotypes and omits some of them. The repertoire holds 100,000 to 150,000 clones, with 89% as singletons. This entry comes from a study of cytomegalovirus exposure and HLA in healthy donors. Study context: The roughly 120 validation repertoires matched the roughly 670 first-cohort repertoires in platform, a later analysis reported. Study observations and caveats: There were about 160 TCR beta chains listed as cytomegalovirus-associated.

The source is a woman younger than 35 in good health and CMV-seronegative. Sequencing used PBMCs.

Here the CDR3 DNA reads TGCGCCAGCAGCCAAGCCGAGACAGGGGTTGATAATTCACCCCTCCACTTT. Its translation is CASSQAETGVDNSPLHF. The chain couples TRBV4-1 to TRBJ1-6; 8 bases map to TRBD1. CDR1 is MGHRA and CDR2 is YSYEKL in the germline V gene. Trimming at V came to 1 base and at J to 5 bases, leaving 7 bases not matched to a gene. The CDR3 spans 17 residues.